These T cell receptor beta chains were read from a single sample in a study of shared clonotypes between healthy human individuals. The method was immunoSEQ multiplex PCR; TCRdb's version includes in-frame clones alone and lacks a portion of them. The table lists 2.3 million or so clones, more than 80% of them singletons. Sequenced input: naive CD4+ T cells from PBMCs. All receptors derive from a young man in good health. Some clones in this sample may be carry-over from other donors' samples. Both conserved end residues are part of each CDR3. The D gene is left open where the match is weak.

V,D,CDR3
TRBV5-6,TRBD1,CASSLVESGGKGYTF
TRBV7-3,TRBD2,CASSSGLAGLDTQYF
TRBV5-5,.,CASSMQGLGNTEAFF
TRBV28,.,CASSTSGLIQETQYF
TRBV18,.,CASSARDYQETQYF
TRBV28,TRBD2,CASSFISGTSGRQAEEQYF
TRBV5-1,.,CASSSGRGTNLIHF
TRBV19,.,CASSPQGKYTEAFF
TRBV7-9,.,CASSSAGDEGNQPQHF
TRBV6-1,.,CASSKAGPYILNYNEQFF
TRBV19,.,CASSVASADTQYF
TRBV2,TRBD2,CASRRRLAGGDSYNEQFF